Each of the 18 T cell receptor beta chains below was sequenced from the same sample in a study of early T cells in non-severe SARS-CoV-2 infection. MiXCR, run by TCRdb on the 5' RACE reads, gives a single entry per CDR3 protein. The table includes about 68,000 distinct CDR3 sequences, approximately 11% detected once. Specimen: whole blood. All receptors come from an adult who was a healthcare worker with PCR-confirmed SARS-CoV-2 infection or an uninfected control (not recorded which).

This clonotype has a count of ten or more. The CDR3 DNA follows: TGTGCCAGCAGCTTAGGAGGGGGGACCTACTCTGGAAACACCATATATTTT. Translated, it gives CASSLGGGTYSGNTIYF. The chain uses TRBV7-2 and TRBJ1-3; tentatively, D is TRBD1 (6 bases). This CDR3 spans 17 amino acids. The V end lost 1 base, the J end lost 0 bases, and 13 bases lay between the germline ends. CDR1 and CDR2 from the germline V gene are SGHTA and FQGNSA.

The rearrangement links TRBV10-3 to TRBJ2-2, with 8 bases identical to TRBD1. CDR1 and CDR2 from the germline V gene are ENHRY and SYGVKD. The CDR3 runs 15 residues. V dropped 6 bases and J dropped 2; count of bases not matched to a gene: 5. CDR3 bases: TGTGCCATCAGGAAGGGGACAGGTAACACCGGGGAGCTGTTTTTT. Amino acid sequence: CAIRKGTGNTGELFF.

In nucleotides, the CDR3 is TGTGCCAGTAGGACTAGCGGGAGTTCGTATGAGCAGTTCTTC. Translated, it gives CASRTSGSSYEQFF. The genes are TRBV19 and TRBJ2-1; TRBD2 agrees at 12 bases. The V and J ends lost 6 bases and 8 bases, in that order; junction bases with no gene match: 5. Germline CDR1 reads LNHDA; CDR2 reads SQIVND (reference sequence). The CDR3 sequence is 14 residues long.

The sample holds a few counts of this clonotype. The rearrangement joins TRBV2 to TRBJ1-6, with D unresolved. Germline V gene sequence: CDR1 SNHLY, CDR2 FYNNEI. The CDR3 length is 13 residues. Trimming removed 8 bases from V and 8 bases from J, with 13 bases in between. The CDR3 region is CASDQEFDSPLHF. The DNA for the CDR3 is TGTGCCAGCGATCAAGAATTTGATTCACCCCTCCACTTT.

The gene calls are TRBV18 and TRBJ2-1; 8 bases map to TRBD2. There are 12 residues in the CDR3. Germline CDR1 and CDR2: KGHSH and LQKENI. The J segment lost 14 bases and the V segment lost 8 bases, leaving 11 bases of the junction unmatched. The DNA for the CDR3 is TGTGCCAGCCGCGAAACCGGGACTAGGGAGTTCTTC. As protein: CASRETGTREFF.

This clonotype was detected only a few times. The J gene is TRBJ2-2, the V gene TRBV3-1; no firm D call. The V end lost 7 bases, the J end lost 2 bases, and 11 bases lay between the germline ends. In germline, CDR1 is LGHDT, CDR2 YNNKEL (reference sequence). The CDR3 spans 14 residues. The CDR3 nucleotides are TGTGCCAGCACCAAGAGCGAAAACACCGGGGAGCTGTTTTTT. It codes for CASTKSENTGELFF.

Ten or more counts support this clonotype. The V gene is TRBV5-4, the J gene TRBJ2-1; perhaps TRBD1 as D (6 bases). The V gene's germline CDR1 is SGHNT and CDR2 YYREEE (reference sequence). V gave up 0 bases and J gave up 11 bases, with 18 bases separating them. CDR3 length: 15 residues. For the CDR3, the DNA is TGTGCCAGCAGCTTGGCCCGGGAACTGACAGGAAAGCAGTTCTTC. Amino acid sequence: CASSLARELTGKQFF.

This clonotype has a handful of counts. The chain has TRBV18 and TRBJ1-2, with TRBD1 as a possible D gene (6 bases). Looked up from germline, CDR1 is KGHSH and CDR2 is LQKENI. The CDR3 contains 16 residues. The V end was cut by 0 bases, the J end by 0 bases, with 11 bases between. The CDR3 is CASSPPKGESNYGYTF. The CDR3 DNA follows: TGTGCCAGCTCACCACCGAAGGGGGAATCTAACTATGGCTACACCTTC.

This chain joins TRBV5-4 and TRBJ1-1; 8 positions match TRBD1. In germline, CDR1 is SGHNT, CDR2 YYREEE (reference sequence). V was clipped by 4 bases and J by 5 bases; unmatched bases: 4. This CDR3 is built from 13 residues. The DNA for the CDR3 is TGTGCCAGCAGCAACAGGGGGTTTACTGAAGCTTTCTTT. It is translated as CASSNRGFTEAFF.

This clonotype was observed at least ten times. V is TRBV5-5 and J is TRBJ1-6; a possible D gene is TRBD1 (6 bases). The CDR3 has 14 residues. Trimming took off 1 base at V and 4 bases at J, with 6 bases between the two ends. Germline CDR1 is SGHKS and CDR2 is YYEKEE (reference sequence). The DNA of the CDR3 is TGTGCCAGCAGCTTGCAGGGGTATAATTCACCCCTCCACTTT. Its protein is CASSLQGYNSPLHF.

This clonotype was observed a few times. This rearrangement joins TRBV2 to TRBJ2-2, with D tentatively TRBD1 (5 bases). The CDR3 runs to 15 residues. The V gene's germline CDR1 is SNHLY and CDR2 FYNNEI. The germline V and J ends were trimmed by 4 bases and 2 bases, with 11 bases remaining between them. Here the CDR3 DNA reads TGTGCCAGCAGTGCACAGGCGATAAACACCGGGGAGCTGTTTTTT. It codes for CASSAQAINTGELFF.

This clonotype was seen at least ten times. The CDR3 sequence: CASSDKNTEAFF. The CDR3 nucleotides are TGTGCCAGCTCGGATAAGAACACTGAAGCTTTCTTT. The rearrangement uses TRBV5-4 and TRBJ1-1, with unresolved D. Germline CDR1 SGHNT, CDR2 YYREEE (reference sequence). The V gene lost 7 bases and the J gene lost 1 base, with 8 bases spanning the gap. The CDR3 consists of 12 residues.

Turning to this clonotype: A much larger clonotype is one base distant, so this may be a read error. The CDR3, as DNA: TGCGCCAGCAGCTTGACAATCCCCGGAAACACCATATATTTT. Protein product: CASSLTIPGNTIYF. This chain connects TRBV5-1 to TRBJ1-3; no firm D call. Per germline, CDR1 SGHRS and CDR2 YFSETQ. The CDR3 contains 14 residues. V lost 1 base and J 4 bases, leaving 9 bases between the germline ends.

This clonotype has just a few counts. The V and J genes are TRBV7-2 and TRBJ2-7; tentatively, D is TRBD1 or TRBD2 (6 bases each). V gave up 5 bases and J gave up 0 bases, with 17 bases separating them. The CDR3 totals 16 residues. The V gene's germline CDR1 is SGHTA and CDR2 FQGNSA. DNA for the CDR3: TGTGCCAGCAGCCCTGGCCCCGGGGGCGGCTCCTACGAGCAGTACTTC. The encoded protein is CASSPGPGGGSYEQYF.

The chain recombines TRBV6-2 or TRBV6-3 with TRBJ2-1; D remains unclear. The CDR3 runs 13 residues. Germline assignment: CDR1 MNHEY and CDR2 SVGEGT. The V end lost 0 bases, the J end lost 8 bases, and 8 bases lay between the germline ends. For the CDR3, the DNA is TGTGCCAGCAGTTACTCGATCGAAGATGAGCAGTTCTTC. It encodes CASSYSIEDEQFF.

This clonotype has a count of ten or more. The genes are TRBV2 and TRBJ1-1; TRBD1 is a possible D gene (5 bases). Germline V lookup: CDR1 SNHLY, CDR2 FYNNEI. V lost 9 bases and J lost 4, with 21 bases in between. The CDR3 contains 15 residues. CDR3 in DNA: TGTGCCAGAAACCGAGGGCGGGGGGTGAGCACTGAAGCTTTCTTT. It translates to CARNRGRGVSTEAFF.

CDR3 residues: CAVRETSGKSNEQFF. The DNA for the CDR3 is TGTGCCGTTAGGGAGACTAGCGGGAAATCCAATGAGCAGTTCTTC. This chain links TRBV10-3 with TRBJ2-1; 11 bases are a match to TRBD2. The CDR3 runs 15 residues. With 11 bases clipped from V and 6 bases from J, the junction kept 12 bases outside the gene matches. CDR1 is ENHRY, CDR2 SYGVKD, per germline.

This clonotype was counted a few times. A read error may produce the germline difference seen at one junction end. The chain has TRBV2 and TRBJ2-1; 7 bases map to TRBD2. The germline CDR1 and CDR2 sequences are SNHLY and FYNNEI. The CDR3 covers 15 residues. The CDR3 region has the DNA TGTGCCAGCAGCACCGGCGGACTAGGCTACGATGAGCAGTTCTTC. It specifies CASSTGGLGYDEQFF.